This T cell receptor (beta chain) was profiled in a study of T cells in Graves' hyperthyroidism and ophthalmopathy. This clonotype was counted only a few times. The antigen is unknown. Whole-study results and caveats: The model forecast ophthalmopathy, anticipating it by a median approximately 6.2 months before onset.

TCR beta CDR3 sequences were amplified from RNA transcripts. With the HTBI primer set, the TCR CDR3 went through a first round of RT-PCR. TCRdb used MiXCR to reprocess the multiplex PCR reads, holding one entry per CDR3 protein. The sample includes a few hundred thousand distinct CDR3 sequences, roughly 15% of them seen just once. Input material: blood. The origin of this receptor is a woman in her thirties or forties with Graves' ophthalmopathy.

The CDR3, as DNA: TGCAGTGCTAGAGGCCGAGGGGGCTCTTGGGAGACCCAGTACTTC. As protein: CSARGRGGSWETQYF. The rearrangement links TRBV20-1 to TRBJ2-5, with 7 bases lining up with TRBD1. This CDR3 contains 15 residues. The germline CDR1 and CDR2 sequences are DFQATT and SNEGSKA (reference sequence). Germline trimming cut 1 base from V and 5 bases from J; bases unmatched to any gene: 10.